A single sample gave rise to the 30 T cell receptor beta chains below, sequenced in a study of CD8 T cells in ankylosing spondylitis. Study outcomes and limitations: A motif in TCR beta, a set of 8 or 9 highly homologous variants, appeared characteristic of ankylosing spondylitis blood.

Their cognate antigens are unknown. TCRdb analysed the 5' RACE reads with MiXCR anew, one entry per CDR3 protein. The table records about 510,000 distinct CDR3 sequences, approximately 5% of them present only once. Sequencing was performed on blood, either unsorted or a sorted T cell fraction (not recorded which). The receptors here all came from a male donor with ankylosing spondylitis.

Concerning this clonotype itself: With a much larger clone just one base away, this may be a read error. The chain recombines TRBV24-1 with TRBJ2-1; D is uncertain. Germline loops: CDR1 KGHDR, CDR2 SFDVKD. Trimming took 4 bases from V and 0 from J, leaving 15 bases between them. The CDR3 is 17 amino acids. DNA of the CDR3: TGTGCCACCAGTGACATACCCCGGGCCAGCTCCTACAATGAGCAGTTCTTC. Residues: CATSDIPRASSYNEQFF.

The chain employs TRBV27 and TRBJ2-6; a weak D match, TRBD1 (6 bases). V lost 3 bases and J 4 bases, leaving 10 bases between the germline ends. Germline V gene lookup returns CDR1 MNHEY and CDR2 SMNVEV (reference sequence). The CDR3 length is 15 residues. CDR3 nucleotides: TGTGCCAGCAGTTTTTGGGGGCTCGGGGCCAACGTCCTGACTTTC. Protein product: CASSFWGLGANVLTF.

This clonotype was seen repeatedly, ten times or more. The chain couples TRBV20-1 to TRBJ2-3, with 8 bases lining up with TRBD2. This CDR3 spans 11 amino acids. V lost 6 bases and J lost 7; bases outside the gene matches: 3. The germline V gene encodes CDR1 DFQATT and CDR2 SNEGSKA (reference sequence). CDR3 protein: CSASGGYTQYF. CDR3 sequence (DNA): TGCAGTGCCAGCGGGGGATATACGCAGTATTTT.

This clonotype showed up many times. The chain has TRBV20-1 and TRBJ1-1, with D uncertain. Germline assignment: CDR1 DFQATT and CDR2 SNEGSKA (reference sequence). Trimming cost V 0 bases and J 0 bases, with 8 bases left between them. The CDR3 consists of 14 residues. CDR3 DNA: TGCAGTGCTAGAGATCCGGAACTGAACACTGAAGCTTTCTTT. Amino acid sequence: CSARDPELNTEAFF.

In this sample, this clonotype turned up many times. The chain joins TRBV10-1 to TRBJ2-5; 15 bases are a match to TRBD2. The germline V gene encodes CDR1 WNHNN and CDR2 SYGVQD (reference sequence). The CDR3 covers 16 residues. With V trimmed by 3 bases and J by 2 bases, 1 base remained unmatched. The CDR3 DNA reads TGCGCCAGCAGTGATGGGACTAGCGGGAGGCAAGAGACCCAGTACTTC. It yields the protein CASSDGTSGRQETQYF.

This clonotype was detected ten times or more. This chain uses TRBV7-9 with TRBJ2-3; no clear D. V gave up 1 base and J gave up 2 bases, with 10 bases separating them. CDR1 SEHNR and CDR2 FQNEAQ come from the germline V gene (reference sequence). CDR3 length: 15 amino acids. In DNA form, the CDR3 reads TGTGCCAGCAGCTTAGTCGGCGGTTACACAGATACGCAGTATTTT. Amino acid sequence: CASSLVGGYTDTQYF.

This clonotype occurred many times. The V and J genes are TRBV5-1 and TRBJ1-1; D gene ambiguous. CDR1 SGHRS and CDR2 YFSETQ come from the germline V gene. Trimming took off 0 bases at V and 7 bases at J, with 16 bases between the two ends. The CDR3 consists of 15 residues. As DNA, the CDR3 is TGCGCCAGCAGCTTGGCCCCCGGGAGTAAGGGTGAAGCTTTCTTT. This translates into CASSLAPGSKGEAFF.

About this clonotype itself: A much larger clone differs by one base, so this may be a read error. V gene TRBV7-2 combines with J gene TRBJ2-7, with D perhaps TRBD2 (6 bases). This CDR3 spans 14 amino acids. CDR1 is SGHTA, CDR2 FQGNSA, per germline. The CDR3 DNA reads TGTGCCAGCAGCCCCCCGGCGGGGAACTACGAGCAGGACTTC. Residues: CASSPPAGNYEQDF. Using reference TRBV7-2 and TRBJ2-7 for the parts outside the CDR3, the full variable domain is GAGVSQSPSNKVTEKGKDVELRCDPISGHTALYWYRQSLGQGLEFLIYFQGNSAPDKSGLPSDRFSAERTGGSVSTLTIQRTQQEDSAVYLCASSPPAGNYEQDFGPGTRLTVT.

This clonotype was observed at least ten times. V and J are TRBV5-6 and TRBJ2-1; D ambiguous. CDR1 is SGHDT and CDR2 is YYEEEE in the germline V gene. Trimming removed 1 base at V and 6 bases at J, with 8 bases between. The CDR3 runs to 13 residues. CDR3: CASSLLDGNEQFF. As DNA, the CDR3 is TGTGCCAGCAGCTTGCTGGACGGCAATGAGCAGTTCTTC.

This clonotype was recorded at least ten times. The V gene is TRBV27, the J gene TRBJ1-1; D is ambiguous. From germline, CDR1 is MNHEY and CDR2 SMNVEV (reference sequence). Deletions cut 6 bases from V and 6 bases from J, with 11 bases between. This CDR3 region has 12 residues. Here the CDR3 reads CASSSPTSEAFF. CDR3 nucleotides: TGTGCCAGCAGCTCCCCGACATCTGAAGCTTTCTTT.

This clonotype was found many times. The chain joins TRBV29-1 to TRBJ2-7; D is perhaps TRBD1 (5 bases). Per germline, CDR1 SQVTM and CDR2 ANQGSEA. V dropped 0 bases and J dropped 0 bases, with 6 bases sitting between them. CDR3 size: 13 residues. The CDR3 DNA reads TGCAGCGTTGAAGAGGACATCTCCTACGAGCAGTACTTC. As protein: CSVEEDISYEQYF.

In its sample, this clonotype was seen many times. V usage is TRBV12-3 or TRBV12-4 and J usage is TRBJ1-4; perhaps TRBD1 as D (6 bases). Trimming removed 6 bases from V and 7 bases from J, with 21 bases in between. The CDR3 totals 16 residues. CDR3 in DNA: TGTGCCAGCAGCCCGCCTCGAGGGGGTGTGATTGAAAAACTGTTTTTT. Its protein product is CASSPPRGGVIEKLFF.

The sample holds many counts of this clonotype. The chain uses TRBV13 and TRBJ1-2, with D uncertain. This CDR3 is built from 18 residues. Germline lookup yields CDR1 PRHDT and CDR2 FYEKMQ (reference sequence). Trimming cost V 2 bases and J 6 bases, with 25 bases left between them. This CDR3 reads CASSLPPGSGRLADGYTF. The CDR3, as DNA: TGTGCCAGCAGCTTACCTCCCGGGAGCGGCAGACTTGCTGATGGCTACACCTTC.

This clonotype was counted at least ten times. The chain employs TRBV12-3 or TRBV12-4 and TRBJ1-5; D not resolved. V was shortened by 3 bases and J by 5 bases, with 8 bases between the two germline ends. The CDR3 loop spans 13 amino acids. CDR3 region: CASSLQSDQPQHF. As DNA, the CDR3 is TGTGCCAGCAGTTTGCAGTCTGATCAGCCCCAGCATTTT.

This clonotype has ten or more counts. The chain joins TRBV5-1 to TRBJ2-1; 12 bases align to TRBD2. This CDR3 comprises 16 residues. V lost 2 bases and J lost 7; bases outside the gene matches: 7. CDR1 SGHRS and CDR2 YFSETQ come from the germline V gene. This CDR3 is CASSFGLAGSMNEQFF. Written as DNA, the CDR3 is TGCGCCAGCAGCTTCGGACTAGCGGGAAGTATGAATGAGCAGTTCTTC.

This sequence joins TRBV7-9 and TRBJ2-7, with unresolved D. Trimming stripped 1 base from V and 2 bases from J, with 9 bases between. Germline CDR1 SEHNR, CDR2 FQNEAQ (reference sequence). The CDR3 is made up of 14 amino acids. The CDR3 DNA sequence: TGTGCCAGCAGCTTAGATGCGGTTACCTACGAGCAGTACTTC. This translates into CASSLDAVTYEQYF.

This clonotype was recorded many times. The V and J genes are TRBV7-2 and TRBJ2-7; D possibly matches TRBD1 or TRBD2 (5 bases each). Trimming left V 5 bases short and J 7 bases short, with 15 bases between. CDR1 SGHTA and CDR2 FQGNSA come from the germline V gene. The CDR3 sequence is 13 residues long. This CDR3 is CASSHRDRWEQYF. The CDR3 DNA sequence: TGTGCCAGCAGCCACCGGGACCGGTGGGAGCAGTACTTC.

A note on this clonotype: A much larger clone differs by one base, so this may be a read error. The genes are TRBV28 and TRBJ2-1; D is unresolved. The V and J ends lost 8 bases and 3 bases respectively, with 8 bases between them. The CDR3 spans 12 residues. CDR1 MDHEN and CDR2 SYDVKM come from the germline V gene. Written as DNA, the CDR3 is TGTGCCAGCGGTCCATTCTACAATGAGCAGTTCTTC. This codes for CASGPFYNEQFF. The complete variable domain, with remaining parts taken from reference TRBV28 and TRBJ2-1, reads DVKVTQSSRYLVKRTGEKVFLECVQDMDHENMFWYRQDPGLGLRLIYFSYDVKMKEKGDIPEGYSVSREKKERFSLILESASTNQTSMYLCASGPFYNEQFFGPGTRLTVL.

The gene calls are TRBV9 and TRBJ1-2; D is ambiguous. V was trimmed by 0 bases and J by 7 bases, leaving 10 bases between them. The CDR3 extends over 13 amino acids. Germline V gene sequence: CDR1 SGDLS, CDR2 YYNGEE. This CDR3 is CASSVGQLSGYTF. DNA of the CDR3: TGTGCCAGCAGCGTAGGGCAGCTAAGTGGCTACACCTTC.

The table lists this clonotype with a few counts. The chain links TRBV20-1 to TRBJ2-1, with TRBD2 matching 8 bases. CDR1 is DFQATT, CDR2 SNEGSKA, per germline (reference sequence). This CDR3 is 15 amino acids long. After removal of 5 bases from V and 4 bases from J, the junction contained 10 bases not matched to a gene. The CDR3 DNA follows: TGCAGTGCTCCACAGCGGGGGTCCATTTACAATGAGCAGTTCTTC. Translation: CSAPQRGSIYNEQFF.

This clonotype was detected many times. The chain links TRBV11-2 to TRBJ1-6; TRBD1 might be the D (5 bases). This CDR3 spans 18 amino acids. Germline-derived CDR1 and CDR2 are SGHAT and FQNNGV. V lost 5 bases and J lost 3, with 20 bases in between. The CDR3 DNA reads TGTGCCAGCAGCCGACAGTTACAGGTTTCCATCTATAATTCACCCCTCCACTTT. This encodes CASSRQLQVSIYNSPLHF.

This clonotype was observed many times. This chain links TRBV20-1 with TRBJ2-1, with D possibly being TRBD1 (6 bases). CDR1 is DFQATT and CDR2 is SNEGSKA in the germline V gene (reference sequence). The CDR3 consists of 12 residues. V dropped 6 bases and J dropped 3 bases, with 9 bases sitting between them. The CDR3 nucleotides are TGCAGTGCAGGGACATTCTACAATGAGCAGTTCTTC. Protein: CSAGTFYNEQFF.

This clonotype was counted ten times or more. V is TRBV7-2 and J is TRBJ2-7; D possibly corresponds to TRBD2 (6 bases). CDR1 and CDR2 from the germline V gene are SGHTA and FQGNSA. This CDR3 contains 16 residues. Trimming shortened V by 1 base and J by 0 bases, and 13 bases separated the two germline ends. The CDR3, as DNA: TGTGCCAGCAGCTTAGTCTCGGGACTTCGCTCCTACGAGCAGTACTTC. The encoded protein is CASSLVSGLRSYEQYF.

V gene TRBV7-9 combines with J gene TRBJ2-1, with TRBD1 as a possible D gene (6 bases). V lost 7 bases and J lost 4, with 14 bases in between. This CDR3 region has 14 residues. Germline CDR1 SEHNR, CDR2 FQNEAQ (reference sequence). CDR3 DNA: TGTGCCAGCACCAAAAGGGACATTTACAATGAGCAGTTCTTC. It specifies CASTKRDIYNEQFF. Supplemented by reference TRBV7-9 and TRBJ2-1, the full variable domain reads DTGVSQNPRHKITKRGQNVTFRCDPISEHNRLYWYRQTLGQGPEFLTYFQNEAQLEKSRLLSDRFSAERPKGSFSTLEIQRTEQGDSAMYLCASTKRDIYNEQFFGPGTRLTVL.

This clonotype has a count of ten or more. This chain connects TRBV7-2 to TRBJ2-1; a weak D match, TRBD2 (5 bases). Germline CDR1 SGHTA, CDR2 FQGNSA. The CDR3 length is 15 residues. V was clipped by 7 bases and J by 1 base, with 14 bases between them. Here the CDR3 DNA reads TGTGCCAGCACCTCGGGGAGTTTTTCCTACAATGAGCAGTTCTTC. Encoded protein: CASTSGSFSYNEQFF.

This clonotype was seen many times. The V and J genes are TRBV28 and TRBJ2-2; D is uncertain. V lost 2 bases to trimming and J lost 3 bases, with 7 bases between them. Germline CDR1 and CDR2: MDHEN and SYDVKM. The CDR3 length is 14 residues. In nucleotides, the CDR3 is TGTGCCAGCAGTTTAAAGGGCCACACCGGGGAGCTGTTTTTT. Its protein product is CASSLKGHTGELFF.

This clonotype was detected ten times or more. The chain recombines TRBV14 with TRBJ2-1, with 10 bases fitting TRBD1. Trimming took 4 bases from V and 6 from J; bases not matched to a gene: 6. CDR3 length: 15 amino acids. Germline V gene data show CDR1 as SGHDN and CDR2 as FVKESK. The CDR3: CASSPWTGGINEQFF. The CDR3 DNA reads as TGTGCCAGCAGCCCTTGGACAGGGGGAATCAATGAGCAGTTCTTC.

The table lists this clonotype with a few counts. The V call is TRBV18, the J call TRBJ2-5; TRBD2 aligns across 7 bases. Germline V gives CDR1 KGHSH, CDR2 LQKENI. J gave up 3 bases and V 6 bases, and 10 bases lay outside the gene matches. This CDR3 spans 15 amino acids. For the CDR3, the DNA is TGTGCCAGCTCTCCCCCTGGGAGCGGGAAAGAGACCCAGTACTTC. This gives the protein CASSPPGSGKETQYF.

This clonotype appeared a few times. The chain carries TRBV7-9 and TRBJ2-1; 11 bases align to TRBD1. This CDR3 has 17 amino acids. Trimming took 1 base from V and 8 from J; bases not matched to a gene: 10. The germline V gene encodes CDR1 SEHNR and CDR2 FQNEAQ (reference sequence). CDR3 loop: CASSLGPGTGGFDEQFF. The CDR3 DNA reads as TGTGCCAGCAGCTTAGGACCCGGGACAGGGGGTTTCGATGAGCAGTTCTTC.

In this sample, this clonotype turned up many times. The rearrangement joins TRBV4-3 to TRBJ2-1, with a tentative D call TRBD2 (6 bases). There are 13 residues in the CDR3. The germline V gene has CDR1 LGHNA and CDR2 YSLEER. Trimming stripped 3 bases from V and 9 bases from J, with 12 bases between. CDR3 protein: CASSQGTVTEQFF. Here the CDR3 DNA reads TGCGCCAGCAGCCAGGGGACTGTCACTGAGCAGTTCTTC.